This T cell receptor beta chain stems from a study of identifying expanded T cells in peripheral blood (dated by TCRdb to about 2019). About the investigation overall: Separate aliquots of the same genomic DNA pool were sequenced to produce technical replicates, and four replicates were compared in pairs.

No immune events, such as infections, were documented for the healthy donors during the collection period. Healthy-donor blood repertoires served as a training cohort to calibrate time-dependent variance in a beta-binomial model of T-cell clone differential abundance. The training cohort included around ten healthy donors, of whom 3 were female and 7 were male. An age range of roughly 29 to 65 years, with an average of around 44 years, was recorded for the donors. Obtained from a commercial supplier, whole blood was collected from each healthy donor at three time points set two to three weeks apart. Genomic DNA was extracted from unsorted whole blood for immunosequencing. The immunoSEQ Assay, which relies on bias-controlled multiplex PCR amplification of genomic DNA, was used to profile TCRbeta CDR3 regions. Per the source publication's procedure: The absolute abundance of each unique TCRbeta CDR3 region was quantified after sequences were collapsed and filtered. Differential abundance was tested with two models: a binomial (Fisher-equivalent) model and a beta-binomial model that adds time-dependent variance fitted from healthy donors. Clones with fewer than 5 combined templates were excluded, and clones with Benjamini-Hochberg FDR below 0.01 were called differentially abundant. The form v = (b*log(k)+a)^2 was used to model beta-binomial variance as a function of total template count across the two samples. As stored in TCRdb, this immuneACCESS dataset retains in-frame rearrangements with V and J assigned. A fraction of the clones does not appear; measured against another copy, unresolved V genes explain less than half of the discrepancy, and the remainder lacks a known reason. D and trimming were read from the DNA, whereas the V and J calls and clone size are those reported in that table. Recorded for this sample are more than 90,000 clones; approximately 90% of them occurred a single time. Approximately 17% of the sample is held by the ten biggest clonotypes.

Measured from the cysteine to the phenylalanine, the CDR3 is 14 residues long. Kept here is only the CDR3 DNA, which spans 42 bases and is read in frame from base 1. V is clipped by 5 bases and J by 5 bases, and the sequence between their germline boundaries is 13 bases long. CDR1 and CDR2 were assigned from the germline V gene (reference sequence) as LNHNV and YYDKDF. The paper's findings and limits, for the study overall: Both the number of clones called differentially abundant and the false-positive rate were significantly reduced by the beta-binomial model across all healthy-donor time intervals. Across all healthy donors, variance in clone template counts between roughly two-week samples was found to increase significantly with total template count. The binomial model flagged 0.9 to 1.5 differentially abundant clones between technical replicates but 15 to 17 over approximately 2 weeks and 19 over approximately 4 weeks. The authors expected that biological variance in healthy repertoires might rise further over much longer intervals, such as months to years.

Worth noting for this clone: Its specific antigen is unknown. One base away there is no much larger clone; base qualities are not given.

The sample comprised blood. The origin of this receptor is a person between 18 and 75 years old in good health. The rearranged chain carries TRBV15 and TRBJ2-1; TRBD1 might be the D gene, on 6 matching bases. The DNA sequence is given as TGTGCCACCAGCGGTGGGGACACACACAATGAGCAGTTCTTC. Translated, it gives CATSGGDTHNEQFF.